The T cell receptor beta chain under discussion was sequenced for a study of OX40 agonist ivuxolimab in advanced cancers. The overall study: It was ivuxolimab, an agonistic anti-OX40 (CD134) antibody, that patients were treated with.

The study, taken as a whole, reports: Doses of 0.1 to 3.0 mg/kg were accompanied by clonal expansion of CD4+ and CD8+ blood T cells by week 6.

The CDR3 has 13 amino acids. V dropped 4 bases and J dropped 3 bases, with 10 bases sitting between them. Germline assignment: CDR1 SNHLY and CDR2 FYNNEI. Data came from immunoSEQ multiplex PCR; TCRdb stores just in-frame clones and leaves some out. In the table there are just over 95,000 clones, about 90% of which are singletons. With regard to this clone: Its antigen is undetermined. Other DNA sequences in the same sample also yield this CDR3.

The J gene is TRBJ2-7, the V gene TRBV2; possibly TRBD2 for D (5 bases). The sequences come from CD4+ or CD8+ T cells sorted from blood, collected in a trial of the OX40 agonist ivuxolimab. The source of this sequence is an adult with an advanced solid tumor such as melanoma, head and neck, liver or kidney cancer. Here the CDR3 reads CASSVLRDYEQYF. The DNA of the CDR3 is TGTGCCAGCAGTGTCCTTCGGGACTACGAGCAGTACTTC.